Listed here is a single TCR beta chain. The data were obtained in a study of blood T cell repertoires in COVID-19. The wider study: Spain, Italy and the United States supplied samples that represented acute and convalescent COVID-19. PBMCs, B-cell-depleted T cells, or T cells were the source of the cDNA or gDNA that made up the material.

Original methodology: Cell counts per sample came from amplifying reference gene primers. Method: immunoSEQ multiplex PCR; TCRdb's copy keeps in-frame clones and lacks some. The V and J calls and clone size are taken from that table; D and trimming were inferred from the DNA. The data hold almost 55,000 clones, with more than 75% observed a single time. The CDR3 contains 15 residues. Germline assignment: CDR1 MDHEN and CDR2 SYDVKM. The junction had 10 bases not matched to a gene; V was cut back by 6 bases and J by 4 bases. Sequencing was carried out using peripheral blood. V is TRBV28 and J is TRBJ2-7, with 9 positions matching TRBD2. The sequence derives from a human donor in a cohort sampled during active COVID-19. As DNA, the CDR3 is TGTGCCAGCAGCTTCATCGTAGCGGGGGCATACGAGCAGTACTTC. It specifies CASSFIVAGAYEQYF.